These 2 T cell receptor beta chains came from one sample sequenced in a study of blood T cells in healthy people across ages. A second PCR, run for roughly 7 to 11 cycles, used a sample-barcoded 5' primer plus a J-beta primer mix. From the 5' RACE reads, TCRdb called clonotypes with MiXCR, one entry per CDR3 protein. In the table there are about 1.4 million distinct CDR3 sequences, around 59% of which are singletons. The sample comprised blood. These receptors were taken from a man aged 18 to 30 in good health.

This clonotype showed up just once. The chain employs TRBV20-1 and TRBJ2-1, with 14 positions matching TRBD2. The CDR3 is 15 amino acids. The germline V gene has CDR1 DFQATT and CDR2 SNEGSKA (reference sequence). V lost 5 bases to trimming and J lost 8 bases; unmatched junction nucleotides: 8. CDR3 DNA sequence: TGCAGTGCTGGTTCCGGGACTAGCGGGAGTCATGAGCAGTTCTTC. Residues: CSAGSGTSGSHEQFF.

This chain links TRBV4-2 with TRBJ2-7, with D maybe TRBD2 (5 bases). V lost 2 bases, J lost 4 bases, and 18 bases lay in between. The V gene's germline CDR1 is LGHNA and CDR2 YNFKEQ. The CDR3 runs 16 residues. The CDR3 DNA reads TGTGCCAGCAGCCAACCCGGGATTTCGGGCATGTACGAGCAGTACTTC. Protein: CASSQPGISGMYEQYF.